This T cell receptor (beta chain) was profiled in a study of T cell repertoires in ileal Crohn's disease. General study findings and limits: Mucosal expansions were suggested to be mainly CD8 T cells. Active smokers at surgery had more clonal expansions than non-smokers. Clonality above 26.8% at surgery always came with endoscopic recurrence.

On this clone: Its antigen is not known.

Per sample, 500 to 650 nanograms of biopsy DNA were TCRB immunosequenced. Produced via immunoSEQ multiplex PCR; TCRdb's table is partial and in-frame only. This sample yields a few thousand clones, of which about 81% are seen a single time; 5.5% to 7.5% belongs to the top ten. The CDR3 totals 17 residues. V and J are TRBV21-1 and TRBJ1-6. TRBV21-1 has pseudogene status. The TCR originated in an adult with Crohn's disease. What was sequenced was ileal tissue. CDR3 nucleotide sequence: TGTGCCAGCAGCAAAGTCTTCGGAGGGGCCTTAAATTCACCCCTCCACTTT. This codes for CASSKVFGGALNSPLHF.